This T cell receptor (beta chain) was documented in a study of cytomegalovirus exposure and HLA in healthy donors. The overall study: From donors who were HLA-typed, an early data release held about 85 million unique TCRs.

Findings and caveats of the study: Most sequenced TCRs were rare (though some public TCRs occurred in many donors).

The study ran its PCR with 60 Vbeta and 13 Jbeta primers. Measured with immunoSEQ multiplex PCR; TCRdb has only the in-frame clones, and not every one. The sample has 95,000 to 150,000 clones; approximately 78% are singletons. About this clone itself: Its antigen remains unknown.

CDR3 length: 15 residues. CDR1 is MGHRA and CDR2 is YSYEKL in the germline V gene. V was trimmed by 6 bases and J by 2 bases, leaving 17 bases between them. This clonotype was sampled from a man aged 25-45 years in good health and CMV-seropositive. The sample taken for sequencing was PBMCs. The genes are TRBV4-1 and TRBJ2-7; no definite D call. The CDR3 spells CASRFLTYPPYEQYF. In DNA form, the CDR3 reads TGCGCCAGCAGATTCCTAACTTATCCCCCCTACGAGCAGTACTTC.